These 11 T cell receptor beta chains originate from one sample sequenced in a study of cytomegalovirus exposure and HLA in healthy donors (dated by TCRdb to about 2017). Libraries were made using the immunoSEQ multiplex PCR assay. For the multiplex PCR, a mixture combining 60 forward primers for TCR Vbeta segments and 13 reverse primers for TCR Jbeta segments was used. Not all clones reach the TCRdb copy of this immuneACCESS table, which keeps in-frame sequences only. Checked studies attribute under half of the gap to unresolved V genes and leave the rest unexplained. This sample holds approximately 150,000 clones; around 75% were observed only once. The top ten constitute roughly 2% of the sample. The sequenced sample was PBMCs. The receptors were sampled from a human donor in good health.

The CDR3 protein is CASSVGQGSNQPQHF. The CDR3, as DNA: TGTGCCAGTAGTGTGGGACAGGGGAGCAATCAGCCCCAGCATTTT. The genes are TRBV19 and TRBJ1-5; 10 bases fit TRBD1. The CDR3 sequence is 15 residues long. J gave up 1 base and V 5 bases, and 2 bases lay outside the gene matches. Germline-derived CDR1 and CDR2 are LNHDA and SQIVND (reference sequence).

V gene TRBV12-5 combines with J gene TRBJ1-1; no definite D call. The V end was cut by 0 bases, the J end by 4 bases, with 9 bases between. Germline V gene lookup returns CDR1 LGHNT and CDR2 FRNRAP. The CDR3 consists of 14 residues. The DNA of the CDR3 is TGTGCTAGTGGTTTGGTACCCCACGGCACTGAAGCTTTCTTT. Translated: CASGLVPHGTEAFF.

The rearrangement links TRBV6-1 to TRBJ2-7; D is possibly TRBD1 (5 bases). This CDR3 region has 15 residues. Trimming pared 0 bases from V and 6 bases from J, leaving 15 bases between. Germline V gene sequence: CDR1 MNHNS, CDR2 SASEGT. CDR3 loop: CASSEAWAGWSEQYF. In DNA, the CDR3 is TGTGCCAGCAGTGAAGCGTGGGCAGGGTGGAGCGAGCAGTACTTC.

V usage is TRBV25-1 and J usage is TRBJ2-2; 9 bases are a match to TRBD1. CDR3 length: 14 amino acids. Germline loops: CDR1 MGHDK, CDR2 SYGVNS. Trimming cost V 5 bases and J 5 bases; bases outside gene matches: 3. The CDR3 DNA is TGTGCCAGCAGTAGGACAGGGGTGACCGGGGAGCTGTTTTTT. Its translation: CASSRTGVTGELFF.

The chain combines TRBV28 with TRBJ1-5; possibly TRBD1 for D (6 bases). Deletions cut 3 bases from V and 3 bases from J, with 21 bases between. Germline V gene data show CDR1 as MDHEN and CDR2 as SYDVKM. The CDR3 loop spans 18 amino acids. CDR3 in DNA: TGTGCCAGCAGTTTTCCCAGGGGCAAACCCCAATTCAATCAGCCCCAGCATTTT. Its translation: CASSFPRGKPQFNQPQHF.

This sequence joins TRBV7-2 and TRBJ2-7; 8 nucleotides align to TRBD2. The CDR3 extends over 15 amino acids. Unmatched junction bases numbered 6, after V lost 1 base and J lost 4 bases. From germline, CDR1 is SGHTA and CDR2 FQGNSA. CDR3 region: CASSLDGGAFYEQYF. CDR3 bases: TGTGCCAGCAGCTTAGACGGGGGGGCTTTTTACGAGCAGTACTTC.

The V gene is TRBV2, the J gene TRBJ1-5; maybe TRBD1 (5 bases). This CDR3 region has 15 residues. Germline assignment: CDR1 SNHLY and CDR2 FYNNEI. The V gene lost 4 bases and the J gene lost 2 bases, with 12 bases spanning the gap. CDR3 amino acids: CASSASARGNQPQHF. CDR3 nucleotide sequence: TGTGCCAGCAGTGCCAGTGCCAGGGGCAATCAGCCCCAGCATTTT.

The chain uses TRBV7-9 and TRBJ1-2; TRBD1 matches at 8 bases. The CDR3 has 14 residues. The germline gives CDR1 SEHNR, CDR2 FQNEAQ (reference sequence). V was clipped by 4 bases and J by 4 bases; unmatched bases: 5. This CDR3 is CASSSLTGAYGYTF. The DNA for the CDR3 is TGTGCCAGCAGCTCGTTGACAGGGGCCTATGGCTACACCTTC.

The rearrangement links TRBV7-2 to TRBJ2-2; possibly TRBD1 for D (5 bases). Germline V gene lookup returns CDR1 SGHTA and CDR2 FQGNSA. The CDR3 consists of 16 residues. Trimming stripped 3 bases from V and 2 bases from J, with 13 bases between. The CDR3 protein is CASSLWQGSNTGELFF. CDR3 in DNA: TGTGCCAGCAGCTTGTGGCAGGGTTCAAACACCGGGGAGCTGTTTTTT.

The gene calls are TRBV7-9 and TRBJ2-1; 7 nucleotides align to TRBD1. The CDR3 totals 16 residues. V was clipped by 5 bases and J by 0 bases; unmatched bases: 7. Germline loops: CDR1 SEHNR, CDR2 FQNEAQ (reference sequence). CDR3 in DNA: TGTGCCAGCAGCCCTCGGGACAGACCCTCCTACAATGAGCAGTTCTTC. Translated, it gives CASSPRDRPSYNEQFF.

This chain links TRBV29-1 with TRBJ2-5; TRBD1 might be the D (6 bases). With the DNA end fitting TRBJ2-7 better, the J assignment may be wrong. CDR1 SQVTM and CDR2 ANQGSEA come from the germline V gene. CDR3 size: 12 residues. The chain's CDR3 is CSASGESDEQYF. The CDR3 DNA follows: TGCAGCGCGTCAGGGGAGTCGGACGAGCAGTACTTC.